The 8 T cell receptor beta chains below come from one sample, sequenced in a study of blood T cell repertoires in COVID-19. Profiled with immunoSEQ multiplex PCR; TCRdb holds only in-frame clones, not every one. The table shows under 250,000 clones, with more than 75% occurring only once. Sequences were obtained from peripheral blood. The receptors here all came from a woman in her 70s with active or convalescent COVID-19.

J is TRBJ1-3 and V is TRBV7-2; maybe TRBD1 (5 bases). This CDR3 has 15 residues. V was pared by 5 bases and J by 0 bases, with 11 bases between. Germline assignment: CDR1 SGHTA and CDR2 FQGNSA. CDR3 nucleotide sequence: TGTGCCAGCAGCCCTTACGACAGCTCTGGAAACACCATATATTTT. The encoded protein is CASSPYDSSGNTIYF.

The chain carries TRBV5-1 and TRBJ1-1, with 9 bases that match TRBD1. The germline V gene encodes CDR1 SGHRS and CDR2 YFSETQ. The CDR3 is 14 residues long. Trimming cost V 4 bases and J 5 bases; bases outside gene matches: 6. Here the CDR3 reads CASSTGTGLTEAFF. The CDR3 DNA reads TGCGCCAGCAGCACTGGGACAGGGTTAACTGAAGCTTTCTTT.

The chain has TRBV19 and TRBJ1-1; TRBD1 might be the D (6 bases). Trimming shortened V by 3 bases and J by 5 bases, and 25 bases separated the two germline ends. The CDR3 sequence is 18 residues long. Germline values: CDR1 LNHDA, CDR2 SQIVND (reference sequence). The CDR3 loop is CASSIHPPPTGPRTEAFF. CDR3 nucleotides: TGTGCCAGTAGTATTCATCCCCCTCCTACAGGGCCGAGGACTGAAGCTTTCTTT.

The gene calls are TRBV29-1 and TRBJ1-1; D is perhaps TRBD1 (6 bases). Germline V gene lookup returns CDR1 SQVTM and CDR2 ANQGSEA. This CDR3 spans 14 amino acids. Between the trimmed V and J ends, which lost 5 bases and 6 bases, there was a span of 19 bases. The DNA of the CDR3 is TGCAGCGTTCAGGTGCTACAGGGAAGGGCTGAAGCTTTCTTT. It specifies CSVQVLQGRAEAFF.

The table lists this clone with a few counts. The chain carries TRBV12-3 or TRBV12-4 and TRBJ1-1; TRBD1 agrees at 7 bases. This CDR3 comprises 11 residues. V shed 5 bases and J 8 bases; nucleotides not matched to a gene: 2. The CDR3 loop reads CASSRQGEAFF. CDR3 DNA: TGTGCCAGCAGTCGACAGGGAGAAGCTTTCTTT.

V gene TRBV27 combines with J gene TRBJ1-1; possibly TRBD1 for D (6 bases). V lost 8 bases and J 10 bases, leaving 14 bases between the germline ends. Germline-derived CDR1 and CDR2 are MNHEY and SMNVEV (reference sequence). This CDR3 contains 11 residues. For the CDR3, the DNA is TGTGCCAGCTTTTCCCGGACAGCAGCTTTCTTT. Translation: CASFSRTAAFF.

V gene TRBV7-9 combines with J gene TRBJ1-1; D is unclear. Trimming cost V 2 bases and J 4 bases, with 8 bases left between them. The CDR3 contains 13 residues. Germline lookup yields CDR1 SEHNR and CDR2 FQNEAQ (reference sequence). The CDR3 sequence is CASSLSGGTEAFF. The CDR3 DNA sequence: TGTGCCAGCAGCTTAAGCGGAGGCACTGAAGCTTTCTTT. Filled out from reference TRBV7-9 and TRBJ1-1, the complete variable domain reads DTGVSQNPRHKITKRGQNVTFRCDPISEHNRLYWYRQTLGQGPEFLTYFQNEAQLEKSRLLSDRFSAERPKGSFSTLEIQRTEQGDSAMYLCASSLSGGTEAFFGQGTRLTVV.

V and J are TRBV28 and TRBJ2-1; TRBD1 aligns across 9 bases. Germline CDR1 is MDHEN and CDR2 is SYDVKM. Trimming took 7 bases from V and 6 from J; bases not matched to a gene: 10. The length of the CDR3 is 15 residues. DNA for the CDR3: TGTGCCAGCAATCGGCGGGACAGGGTCAGCAATGAGCAGTTCTTC. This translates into CASNRRDRVSNEQFF.